The text below deals with one TCR beta chain. No antigen is known for it. V lost 6 bases, J lost 0 bases, and 16 bases lay in between. Germline lookup yields CDR1 SGHTA and CDR2 FQGNSA. This CDR3 spans 16 amino acids. In each sample, at least 6.5 million PBMCs were isolated. These data originate in a study of blood T cells in healthy people across ages. Study-level results: Researchers report that TCR beta diversity correlated strongly with naive T cell percentage. PBMCs left unsorted prevented a conclusive naive versus antigen-experienced comparison.

The second PCR ran roughly 7 to 11 cycles with a sample-barcoded 5' primer and J-beta primers. Each cDNA molecule was tagged by a template-switch adaptor with 12 random nucleotides. TCRdb re-called the 5' RACE reads with MiXCR, one entry per CDR3 protein. The sample gives about 780,000 distinct CDR3 sequences, 46% of which show up once; 15% to 20% is in the top ten. This receptor was obtained from a man of 80 years or more in good health. The sample was blood. The chain employs TRBV7-2 and TRBJ2-3, with D tentatively TRBD2 (6 bases). The CDR3, as DNA: TGTGCCAGCAGTCGATGGGCAAGCGGGAGCACAGATACGCAGTATTTT. Its translation: CASSRWASGSTDTQYF. Full variable domain (outside the CDR3, taken from reference TRBV7-2 and TRBJ2-3): GAGVSQSPSNKVTEKGKDVELRCDPISGHTALYWYRQSLGQGLEFLIYFQGNSAPDKSGLPSDRFSAERTGGSVSTLTIQRTQQEDSAVYLCASSRWASGSTDTQYFGPGTRLTVL.